These 20 T cell receptor beta chains share one sample of origin, sequenced in a study of blood T cell repertoires in COVID-19. This table comes from immunoSEQ multiplex PCR, and its TCRdb copy is limited to in-frame clones, with some not included. The sample has tens of thousands of clones; 87% are singletons. The sample consisted of peripheral blood. These receptors came from a man in his sixties with acute or convalescent COVID-19.

The rearrangement joins TRBV29-1 to TRBJ2-1; 10 bases map to TRBD2. Losses at the gene ends were 6 bases for V and 5 bases for J; bases not matched to a gene: 4. Germline CDR1 reads SQVTM; CDR2 reads ANQGSEA. The CDR3 contains 13 residues. CDR3 sequence reads: CSVLAGKHNEQFF. DNA of the CDR3: TGCAGCGTACTAGCGGGGAAACACAATGAGCAGTTCTTC.

The V gene is TRBV7-2, the J gene TRBJ1-1; 12 bases match TRBD1. The germline CDR1 and CDR2 sequences are SGHTA and FQGNSA. V dropped 3 bases and J dropped 6; count of bases not matched to a gene: 5. The CDR3 consists of 15 residues. CDR3 DNA: TGTGCCAGCAGCTTTGGGACAGGGGGCCTCGCTGAAGCTTTCTTT. Translation gives CASSFGTGGLAEAFF.

The rearrangement joins TRBV9 to TRBJ1-6; 10 bases agree with TRBD1. V shed 4 bases, J shed 0 bases, and the junction held 10 bases outside the gene matches. The CDR3 totals 19 residues. Germline CDR1 and CDR2: SGDLS and YYNGEE. The CDR3 region is CASSPVPGQGSSYNSPLHF. The DNA for the CDR3 is TGTGCCAGCAGCCCCGTCCCGGGACAGGGGAGCTCCTATAATTCACCCCTCCACTTT.

V gene TRBV19 combines with J gene TRBJ2-1; D remains ambiguous. Germline-derived CDR1 and CDR2 are LNHDA and SQIVND (reference sequence). CDR3 length: 13 amino acids. V was trimmed by 3 bases and J by 2 bases, leaving 5 bases between them. The CDR3 protein is CASSIIAYNEQFF. The CDR3 DNA reads TGTGCCAGTAGTATTATTGCCTACAATGAGCAGTTCTTC.

This rearrangement joins TRBV9 to TRBJ2-3; 12 nucleotides line up with TRBD2. J was trimmed by 2 bases and V by 0 bases; bases with no gene match: 10. The CDR3 sequence is 19 residues long. Germline V gene data show CDR1 as SGDLS and CDR2 as YYNGEE. The CDR3 DNA sequence: TGTGCCAGCAGCGTAGAGGGGACTAGCGGGCTCTTCCCCACAGATACGCAGTATTTT. Translation: CASSVEGTSGLFPTDTQYF.

This chain uses TRBV30 with TRBJ1-6; D is undetermined. CDR1 is GTSNPN and CDR2 is SVGIG in the germline V gene (reference sequence). Trimming removed 0 bases at V and 9 bases at J, with 15 bases between. The CDR3 loop spans 15 amino acids. CDR3 DNA: TGTGCCTGGAGTGTGCGGGGTAGATTAAGTTCACCCCTCCACTTT. Residues: CAWSVRGRLSSPLHF.

This clone was detected once. The chain links TRBV3-1 (or the pseudogene TRBV3-2) to TRBJ2-2, with TRBD1 matching over 10 bases. With V trimmed by 5 bases and J by 4 bases, 4 bases remained unmatched. This CDR3 is built from 15 residues. CDR1 and CDR2 (germline): LGHDT, YNNKEL (reference sequence). The CDR3 DNA is TGTGCCAGCAGCTACGGGACAGGGGCCACCGGGGAGCTGTTTTTT. Translating gives CASSYGTGATGELFF.

The CDR3 sequence is CASSIGRGQGKVWSSYNEQFF. DNA for the CDR3: TGTGCCAGTAGTATAGGGAGGGGACAGGGTAAGGTCTGGAGCTCCTACAATGAGCAGTTCTTC. The chain is built from TRBV19 and TRBJ2-1; 9 bases match TRBD1. CDR3 length: 21 residues. The J segment lost 0 bases and the V segment lost 1 base, leaving 16 bases of the junction unmatched. CDR1 and CDR2 from the germline V gene are LNHDA and SQIVND (reference sequence).

The rearrangement links TRBV9 to TRBJ1-2, with 7 bases aligning to TRBD1. The CDR3 consists of 13 residues. The junction had 7 bases not matched to a gene; V was cut back by 4 bases and J by 7 bases. The V gene's germline CDR1 is SGDLS and CDR2 YYNGEE. CDR3 in amino acids: CASSRETGPGYTF. The CDR3 DNA follows: TGTGCCAGCAGCCGAGAGACAGGGCCTGGCTACACCTTC. Full variable domain (rest looked up from reference TRBV9 and TRBJ1-2): DSGVTQTPKHLITATGQRVTLRCSPRSGDLSVYWYQQSLDQGLQFLIQYYNGEERAKGNILERFSAQQFPDLHSELNLSSLELGDSALYFCASSRETGPGYTFGSGTRLTVV.

The V gene is TRBV29-1, the J gene TRBJ1-1; D ambiguous. The CDR3 covers 13 residues. V was cut by 6 bases and J by 6 bases, with 17 bases left in between. In germline, CDR1 is SQVTM, CDR2 ANQGSEA. The CDR3 coding sequence is TGCAGCGTCGCCCGCCGTCTTGGCCCTGAAGCTTTCTTT. Translation gives CSVARRLGPEAFF.

This clone was seen more than once but under ten times. This chain uses TRBV3-1 (or the pseudogene TRBV3-2) with TRBJ1-5; D uncertain. Germline values: CDR1 LGHDT, CDR2 YNNKEL (reference sequence). The CDR3 is made up of 14 amino acids. Trimming took off 4 bases at V and 2 bases at J, with 9 bases between the two ends. The CDR3 DNA follows: TGTGCCAGCAGCCCACGCGCTGGCAATCAGCCCCAGCATTTT. Residues: CASSPRAGNQPQHF.

The chain combines TRBV7-2 with TRBJ2-7; D ambiguous. Germline V gene sequence: CDR1 SGHTA, CDR2 FQGNSA. The CDR3 totals 13 residues. With 2 bases removed from V and 3 bases from J, the gap between germline ends came to 8 bases. DNA for the CDR3: TGTGCCAGCAGCTTAAATCCCAGCTACGAGCAGTACTTC. Amino acids: CASSLNPSYEQYF.

This chain links TRBV5-1 with TRBJ2-3; D ambiguous. The CDR3 contains 14 residues. Germline assignment: CDR1 SGHRS and CDR2 YFSETQ. V gave up 5 bases and J gave up 2 bases, with 12 bases separating them. CDR3 bases: TGCGCCAGCAGAAGGAGTCTAGACACAGATACGCAGTATTTT. Its translation is CASRRSLDTDTQYF. The variable domain in full, with the rest retrieved from reference TRBV5-1 and TRBJ2-3, is KAGVTQTPRYLIKTRGQQVTLSCSPISGHRSVSWYQQTPGQGLQFLFEYFSETQRNKGNFPGRFSGRQFSNSRSEMNVSTLELGDSALYLCASRRSLDTDTQYFGPGTRLTVL.

CDR3 region: CASSYSPASSNQPQHF. The CDR3 DNA reads as TGTGCCAGCAGTTACTCTCCAGCGTCTAGCAATCAGCCCCAGCATTTT. The chain employs TRBV6-2 or TRBV6-3 and TRBJ1-5; D is unclear. V lost 0 bases and J 0 bases, leaving 9 bases between the germline ends. The CDR3 length is 16 residues. The V gene's germline CDR1 is MNHEY and CDR2 SVGEGT.

The genes are TRBV13 and TRBJ1-4, with TRBD1 as a possible D gene (5 bases). This CDR3 comprises 15 residues. V was clipped by 4 bases and J by 7 bases, with 16 bases between them. Germline CDR1 reads PRHDT; CDR2 reads FYEKMQ (reference sequence). CDR3 sequence reads: CASSSGRQGGEKLFF. The CDR3 coding sequence is TGTGCCAGCAGCTCCGGGAGGCAGGGTGGTGAAAAACTGTTTTTT.

The rearrangement joins TRBV27 to TRBJ1-4, with a weak D call TRBD1 (5 bases). CDR3 length: 17 amino acids. Germline V gene data show CDR1 as MNHEY and CDR2 as SMNVEV (reference sequence). V lost 8 bases to trimming and J lost 4 bases, with 23 bases between them. CDR3 nucleotide sequence: TGTGCCAGCGGCAGGGCCGTTCTCTTTCTGTATAATGAAAAACTGTTTTTT. Amino acid sequence: CASGRAVLFLYNEKLFF.

This chain joins TRBV12-2 and TRBJ2-7; the D call TRBD2 from the table was never checked on the DNA. TRBV12-2 is a recognized pseudogene. The CDR3 is made up of 13 amino acids. CDR3 in amino acids: CASRLSVSREQYF. CDR3 in DNA: TGTGCAAGTCGCTTAAGCGTTTCTAGGGAGCAGTACTTC.

CDR3 DNA: TGCGCCAGCAGCTCCGGACAGCCTTTAAGGAACACTGAAGCTTTCTTT. Amino acid sequence: CASSSGQPLRNTEAFF. J is TRBJ1-1 and V is TRBV5-1, with a possible D match to TRBD1 (6 bases). The CDR3 runs 16 residues. Per germline, CDR1 SGHRS and CDR2 YFSETQ. V was shortened by 3 bases and J by 1 base, with 16 bases between the two germline ends.

The chain links TRBV1 to TRBJ2-1; the table's D call, TRBD2, has no DNA check behind it. TRBV1 is classified as a pseudogene. The CDR3 totals 22 residues. The CDR3, as DNA: TGCACCAGCAGCCAAGTGTATCGACTAGCGGGGGGATACACCGACTCCTACAATGAGCAGTTCTTC. This sequence encodes CTSSQVYRLAGGYTDSYNEQFF.

This chain joins TRBV2 and TRBJ1-1, with 7 bases lining up with TRBD1. The V segment lost 4 bases and the J segment 5 bases; nucleotides outside the gene matches: 10. CDR1 SNHLY and CDR2 FYNNEI come from the germline V gene. There are 15 residues in the CDR3. In DNA, the CDR3 is TGTGCCAGCAGTGTCATGAAGGGGGCAGGGACTGAAGCTTTCTTT. It is translated as CASSVMKGAGTEAFF. Full variable domain (missing parts from reference TRBV2 and TRBJ1-1): EPEVTQTPSHQVTQMGQEVILRCVPISNHLYFYWYRQILGQKVEFLVSFYNNEISEKSEIFDDQFSVERPDGSNFTLKIRSTKLEDSAMYFCASSVMKGAGTEAFFGQGTRLTVV.